This paragraph reports one T cell receptor (beta chain). A much larger clone lies one base from this, so it may be a read error. The source of the sample is a study of tumor-infiltrating lymphocytes in primary liver carcinoma. Study context: Aged between 30 and 69 years, the patients were men and women. Each of the samples returned roughly 3.65 to 7.5 million productive TCRbeta reads (a yield similar across tissue types).

Total RNA amounting to approximately 460 ng was the source from which TCR beta cDNA was made with a constant-region primer. Researchers made the TCR beta libraries by running three nested multiplex PCR rounds with slightly modified ARM-PCR. Rounds one and two of PCR, each of about 10 cycles, were primed with TRBV1-TRBV30 forward primers and a C-beta reverse primer. Each CDR3 protein gets one entry after TCRdb re-called the multiplex PCR reads with MiXCR. The sample records about 92,000 distinct CDR3 sequences, about 70% being singletons. Germline V gene sequence: CDR1 MGHRA, CDR2 YSYEKL. CDR3 length: 14 amino acids. Co-extracted RNA and DNA came from approximately 20-30 mg of unsorted bulk tissue.

The source material was tumor-adjacent normal liver tissue. The chain has TRBV4-1 and TRBJ2-3; possibly TRBD2 for D (5 bases). The receptor comes from a man aged 35 to 55 with primary liver carcinoma and hepatitis B virus infection. CDR3 in amino acids: CASRRAEVSDMQYF. CDR3 in DNA: TGCGCCAGCAGGCGGGCGGAGGTGTCAGATATGCAGTATTTT.